This paragraph reports one TCR beta chain. This record belongs to a study of blood T cell repertoires in COVID-19. The method was immunoSEQ multiplex PCR; TCRdb's version includes in-frame clones alone and lacks a portion of them. The data contain just under 350,000 clones, roughly 86% of them singletons. The CDR3 is 13 residues long. Germline V gene lookup returns CDR1 LNHNV and CDR2 YYDKDF (reference sequence). Trimming left V 3 bases short and J 10 bases short, with 13 bases between. Source material: peripheral blood. The receptor was derived from a woman in her 70s with COVID-19, enrolled during active disease. The chain couples TRBV15 to TRBJ2-1; TRBD2 is a possible D gene (6 bases). As DNA, the CDR3 is TGTGCCACCAGCAGGGGGACTGCCGAGGAGCAGTTCTTC. Translating gives CATSRGTAEEQFF.